The 3 T cell receptor beta chains given below trace back to one sample, sequenced in a study of identical twins. TCRdb re-called the 5' RACE reads through MiXCR, storing one row per CDR3 protein. The sample includes about 1.7 million distinct CDR3 sequences, roughly 35% seen only once; the top ten take 0.25% to 0.3%. Sequenced: cord blood. The receptors come from a newborn girl in good health.

The genes are TRBV6-1 and TRBJ2-7; D might be TRBD1 or TRBD2, each matching 5 bases. Germline V gives CDR1 MNHNS, CDR2 SASEGT. Trimming cost V 1 base and J 4 bases, with 8 bases left between them. The CDR3 covers 13 residues. The CDR3 sequence is CASSEGDDYEQYF. CDR3 sequence (DNA): TGTGCCAGCAGTGAAGGGGACGATTACGAGCAGTACTTC.

This clonotype was detected only a few times. The chain recombines TRBV20-1 with TRBJ2-1; weak D call: TRBD2 (6 bases). The V and J ends lost 1 base and 7 bases respectively, with 11 bases between them. CDR3 length: 13 amino acids. Germline V gene sequence: CDR1 DFQATT, CDR2 SNEGSKA (reference sequence). The CDR3: CSARAGAGNEQFF. The CDR3 region has the DNA TGCAGTGCTAGAGCGGGAGCAGGAAATGAGCAGTTCTTC.

This clonotype turned up a few times. The chain has TRBV27 and TRBJ1-5, with unresolved D. This CDR3 is 14 amino acids long. CDR1 and CDR2 from the germline V gene are MNHEY and SMNVEV (reference sequence). Trimming left V 6 bases short and J 0 bases short, with 9 bases between. DNA for the CDR3: TGTGCCAGCAGCAACCTTCTTAGCAATCAGCCCCAGCATTTT. Translated: CASSNLLSNQPQHF.